This TCR beta chain was identified in a study of blood T cell repertoires in COVID-19 (dated by TCRdb to the early 2020s). Turning to the overall study: The collaborator samples originated in the United States, Italy and Spain and spanned the acute and convalescent phases of COVID-19. Subjects who had been exposed to COVID-19, were actively infected with it, or had recovered from it provided the deeply sampled blood TCRbeta repertoires that made up the dataset. A freely available public database, intended as a resource for researchers studying the immune response to SARS-CoV-2, is where the repertoires were released. Samples came from the ongoing ImmuneRACE study (first 160 participants) plus 1,254 subjects from 6 global collaborators. Where available, HLA class I and class II types were obtained from metadata supplied by the sample provider rather than from assay-based typing. The material from the prospective study consisted of cDNA or gDNA derived from T cells, B-cell-depleted T cells, or PBMCs. Nearly every sample came with metadata listing a de-identified subject ID, COVID-19 status, age in years and sex. General study outcomes and caveats: The quantity of clinical and demographic metadata differed by source and by participant and was supplied without curation.

The CDR3 runs 13 residues from the cysteine to the phenylalanine. This entry keeps only the CDR3 DNA: 39 bases, framed from base 1. From the germline V gene (reference sequence), CDR1 is GTSNPN and CDR2 is SVGIG. Deletion took 0 bases off V and 11 bases off J, with a span of 16 bases between the germline ends. TCRbeta CDR3 regions were amplified from genomic DNA by means of the immunoSEQ Assay, a bias-controlled multiplex PCR. As for the original processing: Within the assay, amplification of reference gene primers was used to estimate how many nucleated cells each sample contained. To quantify the absolute abundance of each unique TCRbeta CDR3 rearrangement, sequence reads were collapsed and filtered. For each sample, productive Simpson clonality was calculated as the square root of Simpson's diversity index across productive rearrangements. Here the immuneACCESS table is served through TCRdb, limited to in-frame sequences with V and J called. Missing clones are a known gap in these copies; in checked studies unresolved V genes cover under half, and the rest lacks a known reason. The DNA was the basis for D and trimming; V, J and clone size are from that table. Present in this sample are around 260,000 clones, 80% to 90% of which were seen just once. The top ten clones comprise over 8.5% of the sample.

A note on this clone: This clone's antigen is unknown. The sample holds no much larger clone one base away, and base qualities are not on file.

Another Seattle source contributed samples from volunteer blood donors who had recovered from COVID-19. Whole blood was collected in K2EDTA tubes by collaborating institutions according to the institutions' own protocols. For TCRbeta analysis, collaborators shipped samples as frozen whole blood, isolated PBMCs, or DNA extracted from either of those sample types. The sample was peripheral blood. Recombination connected TRBV30 to TRBJ1-2, with the D gene not clear enough to name. The clonotype originates from a woman in her forties or fifties who had recovered from COVID-19. The CDR3 reads CAWSVLPGDTYTF. At the DNA level, the sequence is TGTGCCTGGAGTGTATTGCCCGGGGATACGTACACCTTC. When the CDR3 is completed using the reference TRBV30 and TRBJ1-2 genes on either side, the full variable domain is SQTIHQWPATLVQPVGSPLSLECTVEGTSNPNLYWYRQAAGRGLQLLFYSVGIGQISSEVPQNLSASRPQDRQFILSSKKLLLSDSGFYLCAWSVLPGDTYTFGSGTRLTVV.